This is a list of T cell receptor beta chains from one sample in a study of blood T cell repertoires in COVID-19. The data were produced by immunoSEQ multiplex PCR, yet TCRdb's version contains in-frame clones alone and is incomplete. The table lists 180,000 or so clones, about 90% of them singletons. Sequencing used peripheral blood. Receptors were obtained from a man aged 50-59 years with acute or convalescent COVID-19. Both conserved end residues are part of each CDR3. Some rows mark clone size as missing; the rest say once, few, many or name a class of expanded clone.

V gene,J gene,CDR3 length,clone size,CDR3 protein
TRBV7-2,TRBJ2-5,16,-,CASSLGSYRQKETQYF
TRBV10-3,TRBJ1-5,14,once,CATQRQGEGQPQHF
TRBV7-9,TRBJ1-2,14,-,CASSLNQGGYGYTF
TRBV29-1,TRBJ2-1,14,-,CSVIPTVPYNEQFF
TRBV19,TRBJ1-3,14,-,CATRQGATGNTIYF
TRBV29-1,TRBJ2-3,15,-,CSVEGTSGVTDTQYF
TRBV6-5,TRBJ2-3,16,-,CASSYSLGVGTDTQYF
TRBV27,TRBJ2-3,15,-,CASRLAGASRDTQYF
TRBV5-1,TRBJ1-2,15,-,CASSLTDRANYGYTF
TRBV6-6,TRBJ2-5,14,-,CASTTPAVRETQYF
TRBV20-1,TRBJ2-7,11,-,CSARDYREQYF
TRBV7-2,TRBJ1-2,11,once,CASSLFVGYTF
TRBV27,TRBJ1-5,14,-,CASSSRDRAQPQHF
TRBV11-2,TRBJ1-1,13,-,CASSLDKNTEAFF
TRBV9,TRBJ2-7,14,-,CASSPGLGPYEQYF
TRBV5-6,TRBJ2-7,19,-,CASSLFDFLAGGVSYEQYF
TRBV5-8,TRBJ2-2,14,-,CASSRGTPPGELFF
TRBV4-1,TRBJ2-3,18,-,CASSYIKPGTSGLDTQYF
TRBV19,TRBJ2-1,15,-,CASSIVYGGHNEQFF
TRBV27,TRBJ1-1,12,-,CASRHLDTEAFF
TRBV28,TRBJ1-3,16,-,CASSFSTGQGGNTIYF
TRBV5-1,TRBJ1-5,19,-,CASARTGTGEGDSNQPQHF
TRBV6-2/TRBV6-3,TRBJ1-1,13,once,CASSLGGVTEAFF
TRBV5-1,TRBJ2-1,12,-,CASSFTGDEQFF
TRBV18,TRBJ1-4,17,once,CASSPGRGDSTNEKLFF
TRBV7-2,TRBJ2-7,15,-,CASSLRSEGTYEQYF
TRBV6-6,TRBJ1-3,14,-,CASSLPDRWNTIYF
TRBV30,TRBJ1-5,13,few,CAWSRGKDQPQHF
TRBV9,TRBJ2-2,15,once,CASSQNRASTGELFF
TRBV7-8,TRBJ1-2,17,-,CASSLRTGPRFNYGYTF
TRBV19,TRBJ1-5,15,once,CASSTRGDPNQPQHF
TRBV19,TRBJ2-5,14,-,CASNPGQGVETQYF
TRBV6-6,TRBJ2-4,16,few,CASSKRQGASKNIQYF
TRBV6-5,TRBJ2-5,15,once,CASSPVAGNQETQYF
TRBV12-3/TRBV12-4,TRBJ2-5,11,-,CASSEGETQYF
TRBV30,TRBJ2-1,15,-,CAWSAGLATYNEQFF
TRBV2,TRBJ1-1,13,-,CASSADTNTEAFF
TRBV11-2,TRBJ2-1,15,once,CASSLGTSGFNEQFF
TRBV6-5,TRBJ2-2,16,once,CASSYEAGGIAGELFF
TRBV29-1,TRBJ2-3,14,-,CSVHHSGRGDTQYF
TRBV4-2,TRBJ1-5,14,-,CASSQDEQGQPQHF
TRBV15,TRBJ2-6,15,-,CATGLAGAGANVLTF
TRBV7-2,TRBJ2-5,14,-,CASSFGLTGETQYF
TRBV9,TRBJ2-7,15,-,CASSVQGEGVYEQYF
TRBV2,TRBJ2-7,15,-,CASSEYGLSAREQYF
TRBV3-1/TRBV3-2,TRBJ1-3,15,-,CASSRGGSLGNTIYF
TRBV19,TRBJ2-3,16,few,CASIHRKLGPTDTQYF
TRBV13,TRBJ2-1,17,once,CASSPPGGRNSFHEQFF
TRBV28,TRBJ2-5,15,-,CASTVSGGAGETQYF
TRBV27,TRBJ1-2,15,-,CASSLTGRLNYGYTF
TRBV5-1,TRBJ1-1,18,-,CASSPEGSWRAGNTEAFF
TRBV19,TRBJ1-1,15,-,CASSMWDRGRTEAFF